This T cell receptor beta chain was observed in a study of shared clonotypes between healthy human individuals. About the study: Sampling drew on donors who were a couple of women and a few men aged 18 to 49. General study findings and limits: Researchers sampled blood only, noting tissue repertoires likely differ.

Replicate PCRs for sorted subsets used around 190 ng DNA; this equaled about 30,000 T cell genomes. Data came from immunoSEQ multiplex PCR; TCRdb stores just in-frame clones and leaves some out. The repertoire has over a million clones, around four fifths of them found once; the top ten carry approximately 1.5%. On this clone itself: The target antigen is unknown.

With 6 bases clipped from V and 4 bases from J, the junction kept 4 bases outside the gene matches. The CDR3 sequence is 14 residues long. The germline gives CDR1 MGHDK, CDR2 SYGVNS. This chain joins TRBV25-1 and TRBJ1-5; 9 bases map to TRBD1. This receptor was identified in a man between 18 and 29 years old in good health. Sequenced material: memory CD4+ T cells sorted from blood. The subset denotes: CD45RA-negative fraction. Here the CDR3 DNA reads TGTGCCAGCAGCGGACAGGGGCTTAATCAGCCCCAGCATTTT. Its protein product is CASSGQGLNQPQHF.